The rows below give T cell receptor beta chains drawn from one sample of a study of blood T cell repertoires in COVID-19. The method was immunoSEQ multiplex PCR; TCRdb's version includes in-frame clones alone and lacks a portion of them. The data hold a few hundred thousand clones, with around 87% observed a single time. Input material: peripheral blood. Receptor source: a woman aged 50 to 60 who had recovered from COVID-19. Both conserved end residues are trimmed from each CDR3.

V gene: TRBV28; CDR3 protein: ASSLRGYGYT
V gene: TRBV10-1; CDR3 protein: ASTISPGTRSPGYEQY
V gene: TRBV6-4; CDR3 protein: ASSERRESHEQF
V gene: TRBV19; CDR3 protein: ASSIPRQGAEYNQPQH
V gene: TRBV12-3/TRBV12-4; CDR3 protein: ASRTPGNTIY
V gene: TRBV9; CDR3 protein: ASSVDEGISEAF
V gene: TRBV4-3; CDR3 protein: ASSQGPSGRIYEQF
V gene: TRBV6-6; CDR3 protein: ASSYTPGQYTDTQY
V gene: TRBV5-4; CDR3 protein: ASSLDGKGAIGGYT
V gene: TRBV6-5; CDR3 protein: ASSKWTSGSNEQY
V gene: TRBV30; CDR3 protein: AWSGGYGYT
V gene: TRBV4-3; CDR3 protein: ASSQDGGSYNEQF
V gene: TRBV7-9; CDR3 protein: ASSWTSGNEQF
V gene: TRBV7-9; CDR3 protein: ASSPQQGRGYT
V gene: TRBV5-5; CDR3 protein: ASSLDSSGNTIY